This TCR beta chain was captured in a study of T-cell memory formation after mild COVID-19. Study-wide results and caveats: Later expanders leaned CD4+, whereas clones that contracted between day 15 and 85 were balanced CD4/CD8.

In its sample, this clonotype was seen a few times. Its matching antigen is unknown. TCR alpha and TCR beta cDNA libraries with sample barcodes and UMIs came from 5'RACE using constant-segment primers. One entry per CDR3 protein, called by TCRdb with MiXCR from the 5' RACE reads. The top ten hold around 3.7% of the sample, which has about 250,000 distinct CDR3 sequences, about 15% seen once. Germline lookup yields CDR1 SGHRS and CDR2 YFSETQ. The CDR3 covers 13 residues. V was trimmed by 5 bases and J by 1 base, leaving 9 bases between them. This sequence joins TRBV5-1 and TRBJ2-5; possible D gene TRBD2, 5 bases. The material sequenced was PBMCs or a T cell subset sorted from them (not recorded which). The origin of this receptor is a man aged 18 to 29 who had mild COVID-19 (a few samples of this study predate the infection). Cell type and time point are not known. In nucleotides, the CDR3 is TGCGCCAGCAGGCGGGCAGGCCAAGAGACCCAGTACTTC. Protein product: CASRRAGQETQYF.